These T cell receptor beta chains were read from a single sample in a study of blood T cell repertoires in COVID-19. Produced via immunoSEQ multiplex PCR; TCRdb's table is partial and in-frame only. The sample has some 150,000 clones, 84% seen once. Sequencing input: peripheral blood. Receptors were obtained from a human donor in a cohort sampled during active COVID-19. The CDR3 runs from the conserved cysteine through the conserved F or W. D genes are given only for firm matches. Clone size is given for some rows only: seen once, a few or many times, or a class if the clone is expanded.

d_gene,abundance,v_gene,j_gene,CDR3nt,CDR3aa
TRBD2,NA,TRBV30,TRBJ2-5,TGTGCCTGGAGTGGGGGAGGGGAGACCCAGTACTTC,CAWSGGGETQYF
NA,once,TRBV30,TRBJ1-5,TGTGCCTGGAGTGAAGGTATCAGGCTGGGCAATCAGCCCCAGCATTTT,CAWSEGIRLGNQPQHF
NA,NA,TRBV5-1,TRBJ2-2,TGCGCCAGCACCGTGGAGGGCAGCGGCACCGGGGAGCTGTTTTTT,CASTVEGSGTGELFF
NA,NA,TRBV2,TRBJ2-2,TGTGCCAGCAGAATTGGGACACCGAACACCGGGGAGCTGTTTTTT,CASRIGTPNTGELFF
TRBD1,NA,TRBV11-3,TRBJ2-5,TGTGCCAGCAGCCAAGGGACAGGGGCGTCGGGGACCCAGTACTTC,CASSQGTGASGTQYF
TRBD2,once,TRBV28,TRBJ2-3,TGTGCCAGCAGTTTAGCGGGGGCAGATACGCAGTATTTT,CASSLAGADTQYF
NA,few,TRBV2,TRBJ1-1,TGTGCCAGCAGTGAATGGGAGGGTTTCGGGCCTGAAGCTTTCTTT,CASSEWEGFGPEAFF
NA,NA,TRBV3-1/TRBV3-2,TRBJ2-2,TGTGCCAGCAGCCAAGATCGAGGTGGAACTAGGTACACCGGGGAGCTGTTTTTT,CASSQDRGGTRYTGELFF
NA,NA,TRBV19,TRBJ2-2,TGTGCCAGTTCTAGCCGTCCGGCGGGGGCGAGCACCGGGGAGCTGTTTTTT,CASSSRPAGASTGELFF
NA,NA,TRBV21-1,TRBJ2-5,TGTGCCAGCAGCAAAGCACGCGGGGGAGAGACCCAGTACTTC,CASSKARGGETQYF
NA,NA,TRBV12-5,TRBJ2-3,TGTGCTAGTGGCCCTCAGGGGAGCACAGATACGCAGTATTTT,CASGPQGSTDTQYF
TRBD1,NA,TRBV5-6,TRBJ1-2,TGTGCCAGCAGCTCAATGGGGACAGGCGACTATGGCTACACCTTC,CASSSMGTGDYGYTF
TRBD1,NA,TRBV5-6,TRBJ1-1,TGTGCCAGCAGCTTAAGGCAGGGACAGGAAGATCCTGAAGCTTTCTTT,CASSLRQGQEDPEAFF
TRBD1,NA,TRBV5-1,TRBJ2-5,TGCGCCAGCAGCTGGGACAGCCAAGAGACCCAGTACTTC,CASSWDSQETQYF
NA,NA,TRBV18,TRBJ1-1,TGTGCCAGCTCACCGTCCAGGGGTAGAACTGAAGCTTTCTTT,CASSPSRGRTEAFF
NA,NA,TRBV11-2,TRBJ2-5,TGTGCCAGCAGCCCCCGTGCGGAGGAGACCCAGTACTTC,CASSPRAEETQYF
NA,NA,TRBV7-9,TRBJ2-7,TGTGCCAGCAGCTTACGGGCCGCGGGTGGAATTCACGAGCAGTACTTC,CASSLRAAGGIHEQYF
TRBD1,NA,TRBV19,TRBJ1-6,TGTGCCAGTAGGAGGACAGGGAGTAATTCACCCCTCCACTTT,CASRRTGSNSPLHF
NA,NA,TRBV14,TRBJ1-3,TGTGCCAGCAGCCCCCTGAGGGCCGGAAACACCATATATTTT,CASSPLRAGNTIYF
TRBD1,few,TRBV5-5,TRBJ1-2,TGTGCCAGCAGCTTACGTACGGGACAGGGAAACTATGGCTACACCTTC,CASSLRTGQGNYGYTF
NA,NA,TRBV30,TRBJ1-6,TGTGCCTGGGGACAGCCTCCTAATTCACCCCTCCACTTT,CAWGQPPNSPLHF
TRBD2,NA,TRBV14,TRBJ2-7,TGTGCCAGCAGCCGAGTAGCGGGGGTAACTTACTACGAGCAGTACTTC,CASSRVAGVTYYEQYF
NA,NA,TRBV20-1,TRBJ2-5,TGCAGTGCTAGTACGGATTCCGGGACAATGGAGACCCAGTACTTC,CSASTDSGTMETQYF
TRBD1,once,TRBV29-1,TRBJ2-3,TGCAGCGTTGGACAGGGGGGGACAGATACGCAGTATTTT,CSVGQGGTDTQYF
NA,NA,TRBV5-8,TRBJ2-6,TGTGCCAGCAGCTTGGACAGGTCCAGGGCCAACGTCCTGACTTTC,CASSLDRSRANVLTF
TRBD2,NA,TRBV14,TRBJ2-7,TGTGCCAGCAGCCAAGAACCGACTAGCGGGAACGAGCAGTACTTC,CASSQEPTSGNEQYF
NA,NA,TRBV5-8,TRBJ1-2,TGTGCCAGCAGCTATCAGTCTTCTTATGGCTACACCTTC,CASSYQSSYGYTF
NA,NA,TRBV20-1,TRBJ2-1,TGCAGTGCAGGAGGCAATGAGCAGTTCTTC,CSAGGNEQFF
TRBD2,NA,TRBV5-8,TRBJ2-1,TGTGCCAGCAGCTTACGTAGCGGGGGCCCGAAGTTCTTC,CASSLRSGGPKFF
TRBD1,NA,TRBV10-3,TRBJ1-1,TGTGCCATCAGTGAGTCGCTGACAGGGTCGGGCACTGAAGCTTTCTTT,CAISESLTGSGTEAFF
NA,NA,TRBV27,TRBJ2-7,TGTGCCAGCAGTCTAGGACAGACCTACGAGCAGTACTTC,CASSLGQTYEQYF
NA,once,TRBV30,TRBJ2-1,TGTGCCTGGAGTGTACCCAGCGGTACCTACAATGAGCAGTTCTTC,CAWSVPSGTYNEQFF
NA,few,TRBV15,TRBJ2-1,TGTGCCACCAGCACCGGACTGGGTGGAGAGCAGTTCTTC,CATSTGLGGEQFF
TRBD2,once,TRBV5-1,TRBJ2-3,TGCGCCAGCAGCAAGTACGGGGGGGGCACAGATACGCAGTATTTT,CASSKYGGGTDTQYF
TRBD2,NA,TRBV5-4,TRBJ2-3,TGTGCCAGCAGCTTAAAGACTAGCGGAAGCACAGATACGCAGTATTTT,CASSLKTSGSTDTQYF
TRBD2,NA,TRBV5-1,TRBJ2-5,TGCGCCAGCAGCTTGGGAGGGGCTAGCGGGGCCCAAGAGACCCAGTACTTC,CASSLGGASGAQETQYF
TRBD1,NA,TRBV28,TRBJ2-4,TGTGCCAGCAGTTCCTGGGGAACAGGGGGCTTCTCCAAAAACATTCAGTACTTC,CASSSWGTGGFSKNIQYF
TRBD2,NA,TRBV3-1/TRBV3-2,TRBJ2-1,TGTGCCAGCAGCCTCGGTAGCGGGGGCTCGGCCTATGGTGAGCAGTTCTTC,CASSLGSGGSAYGEQFF
TRBD2,NA,TRBV12-3/TRBV12-4,TRBJ2-3,TGTGCCAGCAGTCAGGGAGGGACCGAGTATTTT,CASSQGGTEYF
NA,few,TRBV28,TRBJ2-3,TGTGCCAGCAGTTCGACAGATGATTGGAAACCTAGCACAGATACGCAGTATTTT,CASSSTDDWKPSTDTQYF
NA,once,TRBV28,TRBJ2-1,TGTGCCCTAGGGGTCCCTAACCACAATGAGCAGTTCTTC,CALGVPNHNEQFF
NA,NA,TRBV28,TRBJ2-2,TGTGCCAGCAGTTTAGAGGATACCGGGGAGCTGTTTTTT,CASSLEDTGELFF
TRBD1,NA,TRBV9,TRBJ1-3,TGTGCCAGCAGCGGACAGGGGGCGGATACTGGAAACACCATATATTTT,CASSGQGADTGNTIYF
TRBD2,NA,TRBV28,TRBJ2-2,TGTGCCAGCAGTTCCGCGGGGGGGCTCGACACCGGGGAGCTGTTTTTT,CASSSAGGLDTGELFF
TRBD1,NA,TRBV6-5,TRBJ2-6,TGTGCCAGCAGGGGACAGGGGGCTGGGGCCAACGTCCTGACTTTC,CASRGQGAGANVLTF
TRBD1,NA,TRBV7-7,TRBJ2-1,TGTGCTAGCAGCCCAAGGACAGGGGACAACAATGAGCAGTTCTTC,CASSPRTGDNNEQFF
NA,NA,TRBV10-3,TRBJ1-1,TGTGCCATCAGAGGGACAACTATGAACACTGAAGCTTTCTTT,CAIRGTTMNTEAFF
NA,NA,TRBV28,TRBJ2-3,TGTGCCAGCAGAAGACAGAACACAGATACGCAGTATTTT,CASRRQNTDTQYF
NA,NA,TRBV5-1,TRBJ2-2,TGCGCCAGCAGCTTGGCTTCGGGTCCCGGGGAGCTGTTTTTT,CASSLASGPGELFF
NA,NA,TRBV7-9,TRBJ2-7,TGTGCCAGCAGCCTAGGGTCTGGCCCGGGGGAGCAGTACTTC,CASSLGSGPGEQYF
NA,NA,TRBV28,TRBJ1-1,TGTGCCACCCGGAAGGGGCTGAACACTGAAGCTTTCTTT,CATRKGLNTEAFF
NA,NA,TRBV2,TRBJ1-2,TGTGCCAGCACCCCCGGGAACACAAACTATGGCTACACCTTC,CASTPGNTNYGYTF